The TCR beta chain described here comes from a study of blood T cell repertoires in COVID-19. Study information: Both acute and convalescent COVID-19 samples were obtained from the United States, Italy and Spain. Sources were T cells, B-cell-depleted T cells, or PBMCs; the material itself was cDNA or gDNA.

Authors' methods: The assay estimated nucleated cells by amplifying reference gene primers. Libraries were prepared by immunoSEQ multiplex PCR; TCRdb keeps only in-frame clonotypes and omits some of them. Clonal size and the V and J genes are those of that table, whereas D and trimming came from the DNA. Of just under 95,000 clones in the sample, about four fifths are singletons; the top ten hold 15% to 20%. Germline V gene sequence: CDR1 SQVTM, CDR2 ANQGSEA. Between the trimmed V and J ends, which lost 3 bases and 0 bases, there was a span of 14 bases. The CDR3 totals 15 residues. This receptor was identified in a human donor in a cohort sampled during active COVID-19. The specimen was peripheral blood. This rearrangement joins TRBV29-1 to TRBJ2-5; a possible D gene is TRBD1 (7 bases). Here the CDR3 DNA reads TGCAGCGTTGATGAGGCAGGGGGGTACCAAGAGACCCAGTACTTC. This translates into CSVDEAGGYQETQYF.